This TCR beta chain is from a study of T cells in Graves' hyperthyroidism and ophthalmopathy (dated 2019 in TCRdb). Concerning the study at large: To identify distinguishing TCR V-J signatures, a discovery cohort of about 95 patients was used, comprising some 45 with Graves' ophthalmopathy and 57 with stable Graves' hyperthyroidism. The 100 discovery patients were randomly split 7:3 into training and test sets. The study also compared thyroid tissue and blood T-cell repertoires from over 5 Graves' hyperthyroidism patients. Once sampling was done, hyperthyroidism patients were given methimazole at a starting dose of 30 mg daily, whereas ophthalmopathy patients were given high-dose intravenous methylprednisolone. Prospective prediction of ophthalmopathy was tested in an independent validation cohort of some 20 hyperthyroidism patients and 17 patients who later progressed to ophthalmopathy. TCR Vbeta CDR3 sequencing of approximately 140 peripheral blood samples (43 ophthalmopathy, 75 or so hyperthyroidism and roughly 17 progressor patients) is reported in the paper.

Graves' hyperthyroidism was defined as stable when no progression to ophthalmopathy occurred over 18 months of follow-up. Hyperthyroidism patients were newly diagnosed, with disease duration under 2 months, and aged 18 to 65 years. Exclusion was applied to patients with uncontrolled infections, other autoimmune diseases, pregnancy or lactation. Clinical symptoms, serum thyroxine and TRAb, thyroid ultrasound, and orbital computed tomography formed the basis for the diagnoses. Total RNA was extracted using Trizol reagent, and RNA quality was assessed on an Agilent 2100 Bioanalyzer. Study-wide findings and limitations: Most expanded thyroid clonotypes (frequency above 0.001) were also detected in blood, a finding suggesting that blood repertoires may reflect thyroid immune responses. A model built on a 13 V-J signature distinguished ophthalmopathy from stable hyperthyroidism, reaching around 88% sensitivity and under 84% specificity in cross-validation and 80%/75% in testing. No statistical method was used to fix the sample size in advance, and group allocation was not hidden from the investigators. In validation, the model predicted progression to ophthalmopathy a median of around 6.5 months before onset, with roughly 70% sensitivity and more than 72% specificity.

CDR1 and CDR2 were assigned from the germline V gene as MGHDK and SYGVNS. V drops 8 bases and J drops 3 bases, leaving 5 bases in between. The CDR3 numbers 10 residues from cysteine through phenylalanine. The entry retains the CDR3 DNA only, 30 bases that are in frame from base 1. Comments on this clonotype: Its antigen remains undetermined. Per-base qualities were not stored, and no clone one base away is much larger.

Amplification of TCR beta CDR3 regions was carried out from RNA transcripts. A first-round RT-PCR of the TCR CDR3 used the HTBI primer set with the Qiagen OneStep RT-PCR kit. The libraries were constructed in a second round of multiplex PCR and then size-selected and purified. Libraries were sequenced paired-end with 100 bp reads on an Illumina HiSeq2000. Regarding the original processing steps: SOAPnuke was used to process the raw data, with reads discarded if the reads contained adapters or uncalled bases, had a mean Phred below 15, or lacked an exact constant-primer or identifier match. COPE v1.2.5 was used to merge high-quality paired reads, and clonotypes were defined as unique nucleotide sequences. MiTCR v1.1 was used to align the clonotypes against IMGT TRBV, TRBD and TRBJ reference segments. Analysis was restricted to V-J combinations with a frequency above 0.0001, which covered about 99% of repertoires. The TCS score was defined as F50 (clonal expansion) divided by E x V (chaos), with BLOSUM62-based TCRdist calculated between CDR3 peptides within each V-J. Welch's t-statistics and random forest reduced fewer than 600 V-J features to 13, which were used in a naive Bayes classifier (R e1071). TCRdb took the public reads, trimmed them with fastp at Q25, ran MiXCR for clone calling and kept in-frame beta chains. Rows merge per CDR3 protein into single entries with the most common DNA and genes. These V and J calls are TCRdb output, not the study's own analysis. The sample table shows about 560,000 distinct CDR3 sequences, and just over 45% are seen once. 8.2% of the sample is in the top ten clones.

The chain couples TRBV25-1 to TRBJ2-7; confidence is insufficient to name the D gene. This TCR derives from a woman aged 18-29 years with Graves' hyperthyroidism. Donor details come from another sample of the same person, matched by shared clones. Source material: peripheral blood or thyroid tissue (not recorded which). The sequence in DNA is TGTGCCAGCCCCCACTACGAGCAGTACTTC. It codes for CASPHYEQYF.